A selection of T cell receptor beta chains follows, all from one sample in a study of cytomegalovirus exposure and HLA in healthy donors. Produced via immunoSEQ multiplex PCR; TCRdb's table is partial and in-frame only. The sample records under 200,000 clones, around 86% being singletons. The material sequenced was PBMCs. The receptors shown here come from a woman younger than 35 in good health and CMV-seronegative. Each CDR3 is given with its conserved first and last residue. The D gene is left open where the match is weak. Expanded clones are given a class, and other clones once, few, many or no size at all.

abundance	j_gene	d_gene	v_gene	CDR3aa	CDR3nt
.	TRBJ1-1	.	TRBV2	CASSDLGRQNTEAFF	TGTGCCAGCAGCGACCTTGGAAGACAGAACACTGAGGCTTTCTTT
.	TRBJ2-7	.	TRBV19	CASSIEAAPYEQYF	TGTGCCAGTAGTATAGAGGCCGCTCCCTACGAGCAGTACTTC
once	TRBJ2-7	TRBD2	TRBV7-2	CASSSAAGAAYEQYF	TGTGCCAGCAGCTCAGCGGCGGGAGCAGCCTACGAGCAGTACTTC
.	TRBJ2-1	.	TRBV15	CATSIRRGFDEQFF	TGTGCCACCAGCATCAGAAGGGGTTTCGATGAGCAGTTCTTC
.	TRBJ1-5	.	TRBV7-9	CASSLEGREPQHF	TGTGCCAGCAGCTTAGAGGGGAGGGAGCCCCAGCATTTT
.	TRBJ2-2	.	TRBV12-5	CASGHPLAVLTGELFF	TGTGCTAGTGGTCACCCTTTAGCGGTTCTAACCGGGGAGCTGTTTTTT
.	TRBJ1-5	.	TRBV6-5	CASSLQGNQPQHF	TGTGCCAGCAGCCTCCAGGGGAATCAGCCCCAGCATTTT
.	TRBJ1-2	TRBD1	TRBV6-5	CASSRTGDVYGYTF	TGTGCCAGCAGCCGGACAGGCGATGTCTATGGCTACACCTTC
.	TRBJ2-1	TRBD1	TRBV6-5	CASSLRAPRGEQFF	TGTGCCAGCAGTCTCCGGGCCCCCAGGGGGGAGCAGTTCTTC
.	TRBJ2-7	TRBD1	TRBV9	CASSGHADRSPYEQYF	TGTGCCAGCAGTGGTCACGCGGACAGGTCCCCCTACGAGCAGTACTTC
.	TRBJ2-7	TRBD2	TRBV5-1	CASSLVAGSPGGEQYF	TGCGCCAGCAGCTTGGTCGCGGGGTCGCCGGGGGGGGAGCAGTACTTC
.	TRBJ2-7	TRBD1	TRBV27	CASSPTGHSSEQYF	TGTGCCAGCAGTCCGACAGGGCATTCCTCCGAGCAGTACTTC
.	TRBJ1-3	.	TRBV4-1	CASSQDYTGSGNTIYF	TGCGCCAGCAGCCAAGATTATACCGGCTCTGGAAACACCATATATTTT
few	TRBJ2-7	TRBD2	TRBV7-9	CASSWTSGSIAHEQYF	TGTGCCAGCAGCTGGACTAGCGGGAGTATTGCACACGAGCAGTACTTC
.	TRBJ1-2	.	TRBV5-1	CASSPGQLFYTF	TGCGCCAGCAGCCCCGGACAGCTTTTCTACACCTTC
.	TRBJ2-7	.	TRBV6-5	CASSSGQFSHEQYF	TGTGCCAGCAGTTCCGGACAGTTCTCCCACGAGCAGTACTTC
.	TRBJ2-1	.	TRBV7-9	CASSRVDHSYNEQFF	TGTGCCAGCAGCCGGGTAGATCATTCCTACAATGAGCAGTTCTTC
once	TRBJ2-2	TRBD1	TRBV5-8	CASTTGTANTGELFF	TGTGCCAGCACTACCGGGACAGCCAACACCGGGGAGCTGTTTTTT
once	TRBJ2-1	.	TRBV9	CASSVRGLRNEQFF	TGTGCCAGCAGCGTTAGGGGACTTCGCAATGAGCAGTTCTTC
.	TRBJ2-5	.	TRBV29-1	CSVLGGGLAGVETQYF	TGCAGCGTCCTCGGAGGGGGGCTGGCGGGGGTAGAGACCCAGTACTTC
.	TRBJ2-5	TRBD1	TRBV5-4	CASSLWDRETQYF	TGTGCCAGCAGCTTATGGGACAGAGAGACCCAGTACTTC
few	TRBJ2-7	.	TRBV28	CASGQSYEQYF	TGTGCCAGCGGACAGTCCTACGAGCAGTACTTC
.	TRBJ2-7	TRBD1	TRBV4-1	CASSQEDRGAYEQYF	TGCGCCAGCAGCCAAGAGGACAGGGGGGCCTACGAGCAGTACTTC
few	TRBJ1-2	.	TRBV29-1	CSVDRRDGYTF	TGCAGCGTTGACAGGCGTGATGGCTACACCTTC
.	TRBJ1-1	.	TRBV6-5	CASSSPGLNTEAFF	TGTGCCAGCAGTTCTCCGGGGTTGAACACTGAAGCTTTCTTT
.	TRBJ1-1	TRBD1	TRBV7-9	CASRETGVIAFF	TGTGCCAGCAGGGAAACAGGGGTGATAGCTTTCTTT
.	TRBJ1-2	.	TRBV19	CASSRKPTESYGYTF	TGTGCCAGTAGTAGGAAACCGACAGAGAGCTATGGCTACACCTTC
.	TRBJ2-3	TRBD2	TRBV6-5	CASSYSSGRAADTQYF	TGTGCCAGCAGTTACTCCAGCGGGAGGGCCGCAGATACGCAGTATTTT
once	TRBJ2-5	.	TRBV30	CAWSVAGWETQYF	TGTGCCTGGAGTGTAGCGGGTTGGGAGACCCAGTACTTC
.	TRBJ2-7	.	TRBV30	CAWSVPGTLAYEQYF	TGTGCCTGGAGTGTACCCGGGACTCTGGCCTACGAGCAGTACTTC
.	TRBJ2-6	TRBD1	TRBV9	CASSFRTGFSAGANVLTF	TGTGCCAGCAGCTTCCGGACAGGATTTAGCGCCGGGGCCAACGTCCTGACTTTC
.	TRBJ2-5	TRBD2	TRBV5-4	CASSLALGLAGEKQETQYF	TGTGCCAGCAGCTTGGCCTTGGGGCTAGCGGGAGAAAAGCAAGAGACCCAGTACTTC
.	TRBJ1-4	TRBD1	TRBV18	CASSSGQGGEKLFF	TGTGCCAGCTCATCCGGACAGGGAGGTGAAAAACTGTTTTTT
.	TRBJ1-5	TRBD1	TRBV2	CASSAGTGTGNQPQHF	TGTGCCAGCAGCGCCGGGACAGGGACTGGCAATCAGCCCCAGCATTTT
.	TRBJ2-1	.	TRBV11-2	CASSLGQGISSYNEQFF	TGTGCCAGCAGCTTAGGGCAGGGGATAAGCTCCTACAATGAGCAGTTCTTC
.	TRBJ2-1	TRBD2	TRBV5-1	CASSLAISGGAHEQFF	TGCGCCAGCAGCTTGGCAATTAGCGGGGGGGCCCATGAGCAGTTCTTC
.	TRBJ2-2	.	TRBV6-1	CASSELAANTGELFF	TGTGCCAGCAGTGAATTGGCAGCGAACACCGGGGAGCTGTTTTTT
.	TRBJ2-7	TRBD1	TRBV28	CASSRQGPHPYEQYF	TGTGCCAGCAGCAGACAGGGGCCTCATCCCTACGAGCAGTACTTC
.	TRBJ1-2	.	TRBV29-1	CSVDQGPKPGYTF	TGCAGCGTTGATCAGGGGCCGAAGCCTGGCTACACCTTC
.	TRBJ2-5	TRBD1	TRBV7-9	CASSFPKDRVEETQYF	TGTGCCAGCAGCTTCCCCAAGGACAGGGTGGAAGAGACCCAGTACTTC
.	TRBJ2-2	.	TRBV5-6	CASSSLGGHGELFF	TGTGCCAGCAGCTCACTGGGGGGGCACGGGGAGCTGTTTTTT
.	TRBJ1-3	.	TRBV4-1	CASSQGGIGLNSGNTIYF	TGCGCCAGCAGCCAGGGGGGTATAGGACTCAACTCTGGAAACACCATATATTTT
.	TRBJ1-4	.	TRBV13	CASSLRQTQLATNEKLFF	TGTGCCAGCAGCTTAAGGCAGACTCAACTTGCAACTAATGAAAAACTGTTTTTT
.	TRBJ2-2	TRBD2	TRBV5-4	CASSLALAGTGELFF	TGTGCCAGCAGCTTGGCACTAGCGGGGACCGGGGAGCTGTTTTTT
.	TRBJ2-2	TRBD1	TRBV25-1	CASIRTGDSTGELFF	TGTGCCAGCATTCGGACAGGGGACAGCACCGGGGAGCTGTTTTTT
.	TRBJ2-1	.	TRBV30	CAWSDSGFSYNEQFF	TGTGCCTGGAGCGACTCCGGCTTCTCCTACAATGAGCAGTTCTTC
once	TRBJ1-5	.	TRBV2	CASSVDGNQPQHF	TGTGCCAGCAGTGTCGACGGGAATCAGCCCCAGCATTTT
.	TRBJ2-1	.	TRBV18	CASSLVEAGPGYNEQFF	TGTGCCAGCTCACTTGTGGAGGCGGGGCCAGGCTACAATGAGCAGTTCTTC
few	TRBJ2-3	.	TRBV10-3	CAISGGGSTDTQYF	TGTGCCATCAGTGGGGGGGGCAGCACAGATACGCAGTATTTT
.	TRBJ2-2	.	TRBV2	CASSTLDLVSTGELFF	TGTGCCAGCAGTACCCTAGACCTAGTTTCTACCGGGGAGCTGTTTTTT
.	TRBJ1-2	TRBD1	TRBV7-2	CASSLGQGSGYTF	TGTGCCAGCAGCTTAGGACAGGGTAGCGGCTACACCTTC
.	TRBJ2-7	.	TRBV6-5	CASSEFGQYF	TGTGCCAGCAGTGAGTTCGGGCAGTACTTC
.	TRBJ2-7	.	TRBV6-5	CASSYRGTYEQYF	TGTGCCAGCAGTTACCGGGGAACCTACGAGCAGTACTTC